Each of the 4 T cell receptor beta chains below was sequenced from the same sample in a study of siplizumab effects on memory and regulatory T cells. Only in-frame clones appear in the TCRdb table, and some are missing; sequencing was by immunoSEQ multiplex PCR. The sample shows under 95,000 clones, approximately 93% of them seen only once. Sequenced input: non-Treg CD4+ T cells sorted from blood. These receptors were obtained from a human donor in good health.

In the case of this clone: The CDR3 ends on some other residue instead of the conserved phenylalanine or tryptophan, so this is likely a read error. The V gene is TRBV7-9, the J gene TRBJ2-7; 7 bases are shared with TRBD1. With V trimmed by 5 bases and J by 4 bases, 8 bases remained unmatched. The V gene's germline CDR1 is SEHNR and CDR2 FQNEAQ (reference sequence). This CDR3 region has 14 residues. The CDR3, as DNA: TGTGCCAGCAGCATCGACAGGGTTGAATACGAGCAGTACCTC. Its translation is CASSIDRVEYEQYL.

This rearrangement joins TRBV6-1 to TRBJ1-1; D possibly corresponds to TRBD1 (6 bases). Germline values: CDR1 MNHNS, CDR2 SASEGT. This CDR3 contains 15 residues. V was cut by 6 bases and J by 1 base, with 15 bases left in between. CDR3 DNA: TGTGCCAGCAGCCCCACAGGACAGAGGAACACTGAAGCTTTCTTT. Its protein is CASSPTGQRNTEAFF.

CDR3 sequence: CASTRGFEHF. In DNA form, the CDR3 reads TGCGCCAGCACCCGCGGGTTCGAGCATTTT. V usage is TRBV5-1 and J usage is TRBJ1-5; D uncertain. V lost 6 bases and J 14 bases, leaving 12 bases between the germline ends. The length of the CDR3 is 10 residues. CDR1 and CDR2 (germline): SGHRS, YFSETQ.

The V and J genes are TRBV12-5 and TRBJ2-1; TRBD1 aligns across 7 bases. The CDR3 runs to 14 residues. With V trimmed by 1 base and J by 8 bases, 5 bases remained unmatched. Germline V gene data show CDR1 as LGHNT and CDR2 as FRNRAP. The CDR3 region is CASGLAVGGYEQFF. CDR3 DNA: TGTGCTAGTGGTTTGGCCGTAGGGGGCTATGAGCAGTTCTTC.